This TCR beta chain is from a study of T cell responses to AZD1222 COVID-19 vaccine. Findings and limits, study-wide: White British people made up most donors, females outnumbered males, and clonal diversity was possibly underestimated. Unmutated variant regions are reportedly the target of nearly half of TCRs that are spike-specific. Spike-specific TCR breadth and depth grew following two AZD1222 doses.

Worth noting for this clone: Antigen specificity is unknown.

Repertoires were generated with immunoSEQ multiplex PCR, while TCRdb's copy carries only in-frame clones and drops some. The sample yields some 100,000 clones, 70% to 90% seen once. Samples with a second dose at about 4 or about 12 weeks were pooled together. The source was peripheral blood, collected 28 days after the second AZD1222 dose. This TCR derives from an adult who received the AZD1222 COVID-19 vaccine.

The CDR3 coding sequence is TGCAGCGGGGGCCACTCACCCGGGGAGCTGTTTTTT. Translation: CSGGHSPGELFF. The chain recombines TRBV29-1 with TRBJ2-2, with D tentatively TRBD1 (5 bases). The CDR3 covers 12 residues. V was cut by 7 bases and J by 6 bases, with 12 bases left in between. Germline V gene lookup returns CDR1 SQVTM and CDR2 ANQGSEA.